The source of this TCR beta chain is a study of blood T cell repertoires in COVID-19. Original analysis: Quantification of nucleated cells was approximated via reference gene primer amplification. This table comes from immunoSEQ multiplex PCR, and its TCRdb copy is limited to in-frame clones, with some not included. V, J and clone size were drawn from that table, and D and trimming were deduced from the DNA. The table lists a few hundred thousand clones, more than 75% of them singletons. The length of the CDR3 is 14 residues. Germline V gives CDR1 SGHRS, CDR2 YFSETQ. V trimming: 2 bases; J trimming: 5 bases; junction bases outside the gene matches: 3.

The sequencing sample was made of peripheral blood. This sequence was found in a man aged 60 to 69 who had recovered from COVID-19. This chain uses TRBV5-1 with TRBJ2-3; TRBD2 aligns across 9 bases. In DNA, the CDR3 is TGCGCCAGCAGCTTATCGACTAGCGGAGATACGCAGTATTTT. It is translated as CASSLSTSGDTQYF.